Presented here are 22 T cell receptor beta chains from one specimen sequenced in a study of cytomegalovirus exposure and HLA in healthy donors. TCRdb keeps only in-frame clones here, not all; method: immunoSEQ multiplex PCR. The profile shows about 58,000 clones, more than 75% of them singletons. The sequenced sample was PBMCs. These receptors were obtained from a man aged 18 to 30 in good health and CMV-seronegative.

The chain uses TRBV7-8 and TRBJ2-2; D is undetermined. Trimming stripped 0 bases from V and 1 base from J, with 15 bases between. Germline V gene sequence: CDR1 SGHVS, CDR2 FQNEAQ. This CDR3 is 18 amino acids long. The CDR3 loop is CASSLARVYLQNTGELFF. CDR3 coding DNA: TGTGCCAGCAGCTTAGCGCGTGTATATTTGCAGAACACCGGGGAGCTGTTTTTT.

This chain joins TRBV28 and TRBJ1-5; D possibly corresponds to TRBD1 (5 bases). The V and J ends lost 3 bases and 0 bases respectively, with 15 bases between them. From germline, CDR1 is MDHEN and CDR2 SYDVKM. This CDR3 contains 17 residues. CDR3 loop: CASSFHDRFLSNQPQHF. CDR3 DNA sequence: TGTGCCAGCAGTTTTCACGACAGATTTCTTAGCAATCAGCCCCAGCATTTT. Complete variable domain (other parts from reference TRBV28 and TRBJ1-5): DVKVTQSSRYLVKRTGEKVFLECVQDMDHENMFWYRQDPGLGLRLIYFSYDVKMKEKGDIPEGYSVSREKKERFSLILESASTNQTSMYLCASSFHDRFLSNQPQHFGDGTRLSIL.

The chain recombines TRBV11-2 with TRBJ2-7, with 8 nucleotides matching TRBD2. Trimming at V came to 1 base and at J to 2 bases, leaving 10 bases not matched to a gene. The germline V gene encodes CDR1 SGHAT and CDR2 FQNNGV. CDR3 length equals 17 residues. The CDR3 DNA follows: TGTGCCAGCAGCTTAGGAATGGCTAGCGGGTGGCCCTACGAGCAGTACTTC. This translates into CASSLGMASGWPYEQYF.

The chain combines TRBV7-3 with TRBJ2-5; 9 bases are shared with TRBD2. The CDR3 contains 16 residues. Trimming cost V 5 bases and J 2 bases; bases outside gene matches: 9. The germline V gene encodes CDR1 SGHTA and CDR2 FQGTGA. CDR3 amino acids: CASSRGGLAGQETQYF. The CDR3 region has the DNA TGTGCCAGCAGCCGGGGTGGGCTAGCGGGACAAGAGACCCAGTACTTC. Full variable domain (remainder filled in from reference TRBV7-3 and TRBJ2-5): GAGVSQTPSNKVTEKGKYVELRCDPISGHTALYWYRQSLGQGPEFLIYFQGTGAADDSGLPNDRFFAVRPEGSVSTLKIQRTERGDSAVYLCASSRGGLAGQETQYFGPGTRLLVL.

The rearrangement links TRBV4-1 to TRBJ1-5; 12 nucleotides match TRBD1. Germline values: CDR1 MGHRA, CDR2 YSYEKL. J lost 2 bases, V lost 4 bases, and 9 bases had no gene match. The CDR3 sequence is 18 residues long. CDR3 coding DNA: TGCGCCAGCAGCCGCGGGACAGGGGGCGCTTCGGGCAATCAGCCCCAGCATTTT. Its protein is CASSRGTGGASGNQPQHF.

The chain joins TRBV2 to TRBJ2-6, with D tentatively TRBD1 (6 bases). V lost 6 bases and J 4 bases, leaving 13 bases between the germline ends. Germline CDR1 and CDR2: SNHLY and FYNNEI. This CDR3 contains 15 residues. CDR3 in DNA: TGTGCCAGCAGCGGACAGTTTGCCGGGGCCAACGTCCTGACTTTC. Translated: CASSGQFAGANVLTF.

This rearrangement joins TRBV28 to TRBJ2-1; TRBD2 aligns across 7 bases. Unmatched junction bases numbered 2, after V lost 3 bases and J lost 3 bases. The length of the CDR3 is 14 residues. CDR1 is MDHEN, CDR2 SYDVKM, per germline. CDR3 sequence (DNA): TGTGCCAGCAGTTTCGGCGGGAGCTACAATGAGCAGTTCTTC. It specifies CASSFGGSYNEQFF.

The chain recombines TRBV30 with TRBJ2-5; tentative D call: TRBD1 (5 bases). From germline, CDR1 is GTSNPN and CDR2 SVGIG (reference sequence). Trimming shortened V by 0 bases and J by 4 bases, and 6 bases separated the two germline ends. This CDR3 is 12 amino acids long. This CDR3 is CAWSVGAETQYF. The CDR3 coding sequence is TGTGCCTGGAGTGTAGGGGCAGAGACCCAGTACTTC.

The chain links TRBV27 to TRBJ2-2, with TRBD2 matching 7 bases. Germline CDR1 is MNHEY and CDR2 is SMNVEV (reference sequence). This CDR3 comprises 15 residues. The junction had 7 bases not matched to a gene; V was cut back by 5 bases and J by 4 bases. Here the CDR3 DNA reads TGTGCCAGCAGTATAAGCGGGATACTCACCGGGGAGCTGTTTTTT. Encoded protein: CASSISGILTGELFF.

The chain employs TRBV5-8 and TRBJ2-3; D not resolved. The CDR3 length is 13 residues. V was trimmed by 4 bases and J by 0 bases, leaving 6 bases between them. The germline V gene encodes CDR1 SGHTS and CDR2 YDEGEE. The DNA of the CDR3 is TGTGCCAGCAGCCCTACTAGCACAGATACGCAGTATTTT. This codes for CASSPTSTDTQYF.

This clone was counted a few times. The rearrangement joins TRBV5-4 to TRBJ2-7; TRBD2 is a possible D gene (7 bases). The CDR3 spans 14 residues. V lost 1 base and J lost 7, with 15 bases in between. The germline gives CDR1 SGHNT, CDR2 YYREEE (reference sequence). The CDR3 loop is CASSLLGGAGEQYF. The CDR3 bases are TGTGCCAGCAGCTTGTTGGGGGGGGCGGGGGAGCAGTACTTC.

This clone has only a few counts. The genes are TRBV4-3 and TRBJ2-1; possibly TRBD2 for D (6 bases). Germline lookup yields CDR1 LGHNA and CDR2 YSLEER. This CDR3 has 14 amino acids. Trimming pared 0 bases from V and 9 bases from J, leaving 12 bases between. The CDR3 region is CASSQDSSGGEQFF. The CDR3 region has the DNA TGCGCCAGCAGCCAAGATAGTAGCGGCGGTGAGCAGTTCTTC.

The V and J genes are TRBV27 and TRBJ2-2; TRBD1 agrees at 9 bases. Germline V gene sequence: CDR1 MNHEY, CDR2 SMNVEV (reference sequence). The V gene end was trimmed by 3 bases and the J gene end by 4 bases; junction bases not matched to a gene: 9. The CDR3 covers 17 residues. The CDR3 protein is CASSFGWGQGLTGELFF. The CDR3 nucleotides read TGTGCCAGCAGTTTTGGTTGGGGACAGGGTCTCACCGGGGAGCTGTTTTTT.

V gene TRBV7-8 combines with J gene TRBJ2-7; D may be TRBD1 (5 bases). V was pared by 1 base and J by 6 bases, with 13 bases between. This CDR3 spans 14 amino acids. CDR1 is SGHVS, CDR2 FQNEAQ, per germline. The chain's CDR3 is CASSLVGQGPEQYF. CDR3 DNA: TGTGCCAGCAGCTTAGTTGGGCAGGGCCCCGAGCAGTACTTC.

The chain joins TRBV4-2 to TRBJ2-2, with 8 bases matching TRBD2. There are 17 residues in the CDR3. The trim removed 0 bases at V and 5 bases at J, leaving 8 bases unmatched. The germline gives CDR1 LGHNA, CDR2 YNFKEQ. CDR3 in amino acids: CASSQDGTSGRTGELFF. The CDR3 DNA reads TGTGCCAGCAGCCAAGACGGAACTAGCGGAAGAACCGGGGAGCTGTTTTTT.

This sequence joins TRBV13 and TRBJ2-7, with TRBD1 identical over 7 bases. Trimming at V came to 5 bases and at J to 3 bases, leaving 4 bases not matched to a gene. The CDR3 length is 13 residues. CDR1 and CDR2 from the germline V gene are PRHDT and FYEKMQ (reference sequence). The CDR3 DNA reads as TGTGCCAGCAGCCGAGGGACAGACTACGAGCAGTACTTC. Translated: CASSRGTDYEQYF.

This sequence joins TRBV6-5 and TRBJ2-3; 7 nucleotides agree with TRBD2. Germline CDR1 is MNHEY and CDR2 is SVGAGI. V shed 2 bases, J shed 7 bases, and the junction held 9 bases outside the gene matches. The CDR3 consists of 15 residues. The CDR3 sequence is CASSYGEGVANTQYF. CDR3 in DNA: TGTGCCAGCAGTTACGGGGAGGGTGTGGCGAATACGCAGTATTTT.

Here the CDR3 reads CASSPPRGQGRGNTEAFF. The DNA for the CDR3 is TGTGCCAGCAGCCCCCCAAGGGGACAGGGCAGAGGGAACACTGAAGCTTTCTTT. This sequence joins TRBV9 and TRBJ1-1; 9 positions match TRBD1. Germline V gene data show CDR1 as SGDLS and CDR2 as YYNGEE. The junction had 14 bases not matched to a gene; V was cut back by 4 bases and J by 1 base. This CDR3 comprises 18 residues.

V gene TRBV27 combines with J gene TRBJ1-1, with 8 nucleotides matching TRBD1. J was trimmed by 5 bases and V by 3 bases; bases with no gene match: 2. Germline V gene sequence: CDR1 MNHEY, CDR2 SMNVEV (reference sequence). This CDR3 region has 13 residues. CDR3 in DNA: TGTGCCAGCAGTTTTCAGGGGGCGACTGAAGCTTTCTTT. As protein: CASSFQGATEAFF.

The V call is TRBV30, the J call TRBJ2-2; D is uncertain. The V gene's germline CDR1 is GTSNPN and CDR2 SVGIG (reference sequence). V was cut by 0 bases and J by 4 bases, with 9 bases left in between. The CDR3 is 14 amino acids. As DNA, the CDR3 is TGTGCCTGGAGTGTATCCTTCGGCACCGGGGAGCTGTTTTTT. Translating gives CAWSVSFGTGELFF.

The genes are TRBV4-1 and TRBJ2-3; the match to TRBD2 covers 7 bases. Germline V gene data show CDR1 as MGHRA and CDR2 as YSYEKL. The CDR3 sequence is 13 residues long. Unmatched junction bases numbered 4, after V lost 4 bases and J lost 6 bases. Here the CDR3 reads CASSPLGGDTQYF. DNA for the CDR3: TGCGCCAGCAGCCCCTTGGGGGGGGATACGCAGTATTTT.

The chain joins TRBV28 to TRBJ1-2, with D hard to call. The CDR3 runs to 11 residues. Trimming removed 10 bases at V and 3 bases at J, with 9 bases between. The germline V gene has CDR1 MDHEN and CDR2 SYDVKM. CDR3 DNA: TGTGCCACAATCGGGGACTATGGCTACACCTTC. Its protein is CATIGDYGYTF.